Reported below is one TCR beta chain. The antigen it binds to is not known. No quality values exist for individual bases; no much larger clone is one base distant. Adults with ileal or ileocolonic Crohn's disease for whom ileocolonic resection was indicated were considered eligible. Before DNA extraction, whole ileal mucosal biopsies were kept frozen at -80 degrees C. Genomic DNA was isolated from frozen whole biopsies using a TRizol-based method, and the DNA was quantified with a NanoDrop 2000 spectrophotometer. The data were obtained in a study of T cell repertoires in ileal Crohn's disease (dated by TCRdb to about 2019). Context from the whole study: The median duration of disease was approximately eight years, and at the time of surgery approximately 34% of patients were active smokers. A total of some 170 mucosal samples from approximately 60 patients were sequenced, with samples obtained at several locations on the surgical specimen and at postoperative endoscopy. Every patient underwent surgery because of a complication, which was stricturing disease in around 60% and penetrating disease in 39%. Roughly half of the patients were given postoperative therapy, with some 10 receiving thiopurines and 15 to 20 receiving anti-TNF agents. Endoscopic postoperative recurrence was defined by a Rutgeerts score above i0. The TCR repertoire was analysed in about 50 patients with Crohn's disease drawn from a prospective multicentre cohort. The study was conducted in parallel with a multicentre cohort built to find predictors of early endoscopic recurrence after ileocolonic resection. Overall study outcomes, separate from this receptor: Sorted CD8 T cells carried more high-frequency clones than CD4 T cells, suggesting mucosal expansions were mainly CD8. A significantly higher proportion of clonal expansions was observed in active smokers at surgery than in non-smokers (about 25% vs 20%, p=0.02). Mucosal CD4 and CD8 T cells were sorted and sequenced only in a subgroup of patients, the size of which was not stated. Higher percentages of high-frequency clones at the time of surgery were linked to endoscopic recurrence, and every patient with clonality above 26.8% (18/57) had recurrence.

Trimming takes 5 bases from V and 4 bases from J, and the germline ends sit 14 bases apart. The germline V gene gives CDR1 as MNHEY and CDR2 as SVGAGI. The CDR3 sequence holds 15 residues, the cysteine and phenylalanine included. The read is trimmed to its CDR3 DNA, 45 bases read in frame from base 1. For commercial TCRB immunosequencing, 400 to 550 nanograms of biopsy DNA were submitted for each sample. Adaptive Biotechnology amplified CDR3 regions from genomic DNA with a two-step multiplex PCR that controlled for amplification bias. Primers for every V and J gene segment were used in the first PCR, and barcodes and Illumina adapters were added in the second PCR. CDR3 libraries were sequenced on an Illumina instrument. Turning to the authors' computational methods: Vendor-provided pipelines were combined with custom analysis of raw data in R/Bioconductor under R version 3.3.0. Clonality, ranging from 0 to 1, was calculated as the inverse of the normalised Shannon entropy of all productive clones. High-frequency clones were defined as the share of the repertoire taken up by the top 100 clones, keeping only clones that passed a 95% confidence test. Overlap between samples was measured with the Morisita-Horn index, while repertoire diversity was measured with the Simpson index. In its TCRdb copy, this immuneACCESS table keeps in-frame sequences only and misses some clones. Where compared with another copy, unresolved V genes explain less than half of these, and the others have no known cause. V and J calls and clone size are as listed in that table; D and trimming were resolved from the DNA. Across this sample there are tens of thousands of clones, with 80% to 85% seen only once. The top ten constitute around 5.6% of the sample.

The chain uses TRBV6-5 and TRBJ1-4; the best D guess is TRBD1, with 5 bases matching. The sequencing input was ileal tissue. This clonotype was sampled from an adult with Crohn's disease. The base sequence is TGTGCCAGCAGTACTCGACAGACCTTTAATGAAAAACTGTTTTTT. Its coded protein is CASSTRQTFNEKLFF.